This TCR beta chain was found in a study of blood T cell repertoires in COVID-19. About the research overall: The origin of the acute and convalescent COVID-19 samples was the United States, Italy and Spain. PBMCs, B-cell-depleted T cells, or T cells provided the cDNA or gDNA that made up the material.

Some clones are missing from TCRdb's copy, which holds only in-frame ones; the method was immunoSEQ multiplex PCR. The table includes approximately 400,000 clones, 70% to 90% detected once. The germline V gene encodes CDR1 MNHEY and CDR2 SMNVEV (reference sequence). This CDR3 is built from 12 residues. The J segment lost 6 bases and the V segment lost 8 bases, leaving 3 bases of the junction unmatched. This TCR derives from a woman aged 45-60 years with COVID-19, enrolled during active disease. Material for sequencing was peripheral blood. The chain joins TRBV27 to TRBJ2-2; 7 nucleotides match TRBD2. DNA of the CDR3: TGTGCCAGCCACCGGGGGGCCGGGGAGCTGTTTTTT. This gives the protein CASHRGAGELFF.